The 2 T cell receptor beta chains reported below all come from one sample, sequenced in a study of shared clonotypes between healthy human individuals (dated by TCRdb to about 2020). CD8 naive samples were CD45RO-negative cells positively selected for CCR7, giving a CD45RA+CCR7+ population that excluded TemRA cells. The library was produced with the immunoSEQ multiplex PCR assay. Sourced from immuneACCESS, this table was stored by TCRdb with only in-frame sequences that have V and J called. A share of the clones is absent; for the studies checked, an unresolved V gene accounts for under half, and the remainder has no known explanation. Counted in this sample were about 680,000 clones; about 90% of them appeared once. The ten top clones hold about 24% of the sample. Sequenced input: naive CD8+ T cells sorted from blood. The cell subset or site label, read with the paper, signifies: CD45RA+CCR7+. The receptors shown here come from a man aged 25 to 40 in good health.

The rearrangement links TRBV27 to TRBJ2-3; TRBD1 matches 9 bases. V was clipped by 0 bases and J by 3 bases; unmatched bases: 7. CDR3 length: 17 residues. The V gene's germline CDR1 is MNHEY and CDR2 SMNVEV (reference sequence). The CDR3 DNA reads TGTGCCAGCAGTTTATCCGGACAGGGGATCAGTACAGATACGCAGTATTTT. Translated: CASSLSGQGISTDTQYF.

The V gene is TRBV9, the J gene TRBJ1-4; no definite D call. The CDR3 spans 15 residues. The germline CDR1 and CDR2 sequences are SGDLS and YYNGEE. With 4 bases removed from V and 0 bases from J, the gap between germline ends came to 10 bases. CDR3 residues: CASSPTIATNEKLFF. The CDR3 DNA follows: TGTGCCAGCAGCCCTACGATCGCAACTAATGAAAAACTGTTTTTT.